The 27 T cell receptor beta chains presented below share a single source sample, sequenced in a study of blood T cell repertoires in COVID-19. Measured with immunoSEQ multiplex PCR; TCRdb has only the in-frame clones, and not every one. The sample carries under 400,000 clones, 75% to 90% recorded once. Input material: peripheral blood. The origin of the receptors is a woman aged 25-40 years with COVID-19, enrolled during active disease.

The CDR3 DNA reads TGTGCCAGCAGCTTAGAGACTGACTGGTTCGGCTACACCTTC. The encoded protein is CASSLETDWFGYTF. The rearrangement links TRBV7-9 to TRBJ1-2; unclear D gene. Between the trimmed V and J ends, which lost 1 base and 8 bases, there was a span of 14 bases. The CDR3 is made up of 14 amino acids. Looked up from germline, CDR1 is SEHNR and CDR2 is FQNEAQ (reference sequence).

The V gene is TRBV5-1, the J gene TRBJ1-1; D may be TRBD1 (5 bases). This CDR3 is built from 14 residues. The V gene's germline CDR1 is SGHRS and CDR2 YFSETQ. V was shortened by 3 bases and J by 5 bases, with 14 bases between the two germline ends. The CDR3 region is CASSWYGGRTEAFF. The CDR3 DNA is TGCGCCAGCAGCTGGTACGGGGGAAGGACTGAAGCTTTCTTT.

The chain combines TRBV7-9 with TRBJ1-3, with 9 bases aligning to TRBD1. Germline CDR1 is SEHNR and CDR2 is FQNEAQ (reference sequence). Trimming cost V 4 bases and J 4 bases; bases outside gene matches: 5. The length of the CDR3 is 15 residues. The CDR3 region has the DNA TGTGCCAGCAGCTATGGACAGGGGTCGGGAAACACCATATATTTT. It translates to CASSYGQGSGNTIYF.

This chain joins TRBV11-1 and TRBJ1-2; 9 nucleotides align to TRBD1. The CDR3 runs to 14 residues. The germline V gene encodes CDR1 SGHAT and CDR2 FQDESV (reference sequence). After removal of 5 bases from V and 5 bases from J, the junction contained 6 bases not matched to a gene. This CDR3 is CASSPDRGSYGYTF. Written as DNA, the CDR3 is TGTGCCAGCAGCCCGGACAGGGGTTCTTATGGCTACACCTTC. Combining the CDR3 with reference TRBV11-1 and TRBJ1-2 gives the whole variable domain EAEVAQSPRYKITEKSQAVAFWCDPISGHATLYWYRQILGQGPELLVQFQDESVVDDSQLPKDRFSAERLKGVDSTLKIQPAELGDSAMYLCASSPDRGSYGYTFGSGTRLTVV.

This CDR3 reads CASSAPGQGFEKLFF. CDR3 coding DNA: TGTGCCAGCAGCGCCCCGGGACAGGGGTTTGAAAAACTGTTTTTT. The chain is built from TRBV6-6 and TRBJ1-4; 10 bases map to TRBD1. The CDR3 totals 15 residues. V lost 6 bases to trimming and J lost 7 bases; unmatched junction nucleotides: 8. Per germline, CDR1 MNHNY and CDR2 SVGAGI (reference sequence).

This clone came up a few times. The chain has TRBV4-1 and TRBJ2-5; 8 bases match TRBD2. CDR1 MGHRA and CDR2 YSYEKL come from the germline V gene. The CDR3 runs to 17 residues. J was trimmed by 4 bases and V by 0 bases; bases with no gene match: 10. CDR3 protein: CASSQDRPSGSLETQYF. CDR3 sequence (DNA): TGCGCCAGCAGCCAAGATAGACCCAGCGGGAGTTTAGAGACCCAGTACTTC.

The count of this clone is one. The rearrangement uses TRBV29-1 and TRBJ2-7; 14 positions agree with TRBD2. The CDR3 is 16 residues long. The trim removed 4 bases at V and 0 bases at J, leaving 5 bases unmatched. The germline gives CDR1 SQVTM, CDR2 ANQGSEA. Here the CDR3 DNA reads TGCAGCGTTGGGACTAGCGGGAGGCGAAGCTCCTACGAGCAGTACTTC. Its translation: CSVGTSGRRSSYEQYF.

The chain couples TRBV28 to TRBJ1-4; tentative D call: TRBD1 (5 bases). This CDR3 is built from 13 residues. Germline CDR1 and CDR2: MDHEN and SYDVKM. The germline V and J ends were trimmed by 5 bases and 11 bases, with 15 bases remaining between them. The DNA of the CDR3 is TGTGCCAGCAGTCCGCCGGGACTGATCAAACTGTTTTTT. Translated: CASSPPGLIKLFF. Based on the CDR3 plus reference TRBV28 and TRBJ1-4, the full variable domain is DVKVTQSSRYLVKRTGEKVFLECVQDMDHENMFWYRQDPGLGLRLIYFSYDVKMKEKGDIPEGYSVSREKKERFSLILESASTNQTSMYLCASSPPGLIKLFFGSGTQLSVL.

Ten or more counts support this clone. The DNA for the CDR3 is TGCGCCAGCAGCTTGGAAGGCCCGGGGATCGGTGAAGCTTTCTTT. This translates into CASSLEGPGIGEAFF. This chain joins TRBV5-1 and TRBJ1-1, with D uncertain. Per the germline V gene, CDR1 is SGHRS and CDR2 is YFSETQ. The V gene lost 0 bases and the J gene lost 7 bases, with 16 bases spanning the gap. This CDR3 is built from 15 residues.

V and J are TRBV6-5 and TRBJ1-5; 7 nucleotides line up with TRBD1. Looked up from germline, CDR1 is MNHEY and CDR2 is SVGAGI. V shed 2 bases and J 6 bases; nucleotides not matched to a gene: 4. The CDR3 loop spans 14 amino acids. The CDR3 sequence: CASSYNRGGQPQHF. The CDR3 DNA reads as TGTGCCAGCAGTTACAACAGGGGAGGTCAGCCCCAGCATTTT.

This clone has just a few counts. The V call is TRBV4-1, the J call TRBJ2-7; 14 bases agree with TRBD2. The V gene's germline CDR1 is MGHRA and CDR2 YSYEKL. J gave up 3 bases and V 0 bases, and 4 bases lay outside the gene matches. The CDR3 has 17 residues. The CDR3 DNA is TGCGCCAGCAGCCAAGAGGGGGGACTAGCGGGAGACTACGAGCAGTACTTC. Protein product: CASSQEGGLAGDYEQYF.

This clone has only a few counts. The chain is built from TRBV4-2 and TRBJ2-7; D is undetermined. V lost 0 bases and J lost 6, with 6 bases in between. Germline CDR1 LGHNA, CDR2 YNFKEQ. This CDR3 has 12 amino acids. The CDR3 region is CASSQDSVEQYF. The CDR3 DNA is TGTGCCAGCAGCCAAGATTCAGTCGAGCAGTACTTC.

J is TRBJ2-7 and V is TRBV10-3; 7 bases fit TRBD2. Trimming cost V 7 bases and J 5 bases; bases outside gene matches: 5. Germline V gives CDR1 ENHRY, CDR2 SYGVKD. The CDR3 extends over 12 amino acids. Written as DNA, the CDR3 is TGTGCCATCAAAAGGGAGGGCAACGAGCAGTACTTC. This gives the protein CAIKREGNEQYF.

The V call is TRBV2, the J call TRBJ1-2, with D tentatively TRBD1 (5 bases). Trimming stripped 6 bases from V and 4 bases from J, with 12 bases between. Germline loops: CDR1 SNHLY, CDR2 FYNNEI. The CDR3 totals 13 residues. The CDR3 sequence is CASSPTASYGYTF. In nucleotides, the CDR3 is TGTGCCAGCAGCCCGACAGCTAGCTATGGCTACACCTTC. Using reference TRBV2 and TRBJ1-2 for the parts outside the CDR3, the full variable domain is EPEVTQTPSHQVTQMGQEVILRCVPISNHLYFYWYRQILGQKVEFLVSFYNNEISEKSEIFDDQFSVERPDGSNFTLKIRSTKLEDSAMYFCASSPTASYGYTFGSGTRLTVV.

This rearrangement joins TRBV5-1 to TRBJ2-1; D is perhaps TRBD1 (5 bases). V was clipped by 4 bases and J by 4 bases, with 18 bases between them. Germline lookup yields CDR1 SGHRS and CDR2 YFSETQ. The CDR3 has 16 residues. DNA for the CDR3: TGCGCCAGCAGCCCTTGGGCGGCCCAGGGATACAATGAGCAGTTCTTC. This translates into CASSPWAAQGYNEQFF.

The chain joins TRBV28 to TRBJ1-4, with TRBD1 as a possible D gene (5 bases). The CDR3 contains 14 residues. V lost 6 bases to trimming and J lost 5 bases, with 13 bases between them. Germline assignment: CDR1 MDHEN and CDR2 SYDVKM. The DNA of the CDR3 is TGTGCCAGCAGAACCGGGACTCCAAATGAAAAACTGTTTTTT. Amino acid sequence: CASRTGTPNEKLFF.

This sequence joins TRBV2 and TRBJ2-7; D is possibly TRBD1 (5 bases). The CDR3 sequence is 15 residues long. Trimming left V 2 bases short and J 7 bases short, with 18 bases between. Germline V gives CDR1 SNHLY, CDR2 FYNNEI. The CDR3 DNA sequence: TGTGCCAGCAGTGAACAAGGGGCCAGGGCAGGAGAGCAGTACTTC. Its translation is CASSEQGARAGEQYF.

J is TRBJ1-1 and V is TRBV27; D not resolved. There are 8 residues in the CDR3. CDR1 and CDR2 (germline): MNHEY, SMNVEV (reference sequence). The CDR3 DNA follows: TGTGCAGAGGCTGAAGCTTTCTTT. This gives the protein CAEAEAFF.

V and J are TRBV28 and TRBJ2-5; TRBD2 aligns across 13 bases. CDR3 size: 15 residues. V dropped 5 bases and J dropped 4; count of bases not matched to a gene: 4. CDR1 MDHEN and CDR2 SYDVKM come from the germline V gene. The CDR3 reads CASSPGLAGVETQYF. The CDR3 nucleotides read TGTGCCAGCAGTCCAGGACTAGCGGGAGTAGAGACCCAGTACTTC.

The rearrangement joins TRBV19 to TRBJ2-1; 10 nucleotides align to TRBD2. Germline CDR1 LNHDA, CDR2 SQIVND (reference sequence). The CDR3 has 15 amino acids. The junction had 7 bases not matched to a gene; V was cut back by 4 bases and J by 7 bases. In DNA, the CDR3 is TGTGCCAGTAGTAGAGCGGGAGGGCCGGGGAATGAGCAGTTCTTC. Protein product: CASSRAGGPGNEQFF.

The chain combines TRBV2 with TRBJ1-5; D uncertain. Trimming left V 6 bases short and J 8 bases short, with 11 bases between. Per the germline V gene, CDR1 is SNHLY and CDR2 is FYNNEI. CDR3 length: 12 residues. CDR3: CASRLYLEPQHF. In nucleotides, the CDR3 is TGTGCCAGCAGACTTTATCTAGAGCCCCAGCATTTT. The full variable domain, in which reference TRBV2 and TRBJ1-5 provide the parts outside the CDR3, is EPEVTQTPSHQVTQMGQEVILRCVPISNHLYFYWYRQILGQKVEFLVSFYNNEISEKSEIFDDQFSVERPDGSNFTLKIRSTKLEDSAMYFCASRLYLEPQHFGDGTRLSIL.

J is TRBJ1-2 and V is TRBV10-3; unclear D gene. The CDR3 runs to 15 residues. From germline, CDR1 is ENHRY and CDR2 SYGVKD. V shed 6 bases and J shed 3 bases, with 17 bases lying between them. For the CDR3, the DNA is TGTGCCATCAGCTTTTCCAATGGAGGCGACTATGGCTACACCTTC. Encoded protein: CAISFSNGGDYGYTF.

This chain's CDR3 is CASSPRAGGKMNTEAFF. The CDR3 bases are TGTGCCAGCTCACCTCGAGCTGGGGGGAAAATGAACACTGAAGCTTTCTTT. The chain joins TRBV18 to TRBJ1-1; D might be TRBD1 (5 bases). The CDR3 covers 17 residues. The germline V gene has CDR1 KGHSH and CDR2 LQKENI. Trimming pared 3 bases from V and 0 bases from J, leaving 17 bases between.

The rearrangement links TRBV29-1 to TRBJ2-5; D perhaps matches TRBD2 (6 bases). The CDR3 contains 11 residues. V was cut by 2 bases and J by 7 bases, with 8 bases left in between. Germline loops: CDR1 SQVTM, CDR2 ANQGSEA. CDR3 protein: CSVERGSTQYF. The CDR3 DNA follows: TGCAGCGTTGAACGGGGGTCGACCCAGTACTTC. Full variable domain (rest looked up from reference TRBV29-1 and TRBJ2-5): SAVISQKPSRDICQRGTSLTIQCQVDSQVTMMFWYRQQPGQSLTLIATANQGSEATYESGFVIDKFPISRPNLTFSTLTVSNMSPEDSSIYLCSVERGSTQYFGPGTRLLVL.

This rearrangement joins TRBV15 to TRBJ2-2, with D uncertain. Per the germline V gene, CDR1 is LNHNV and CDR2 is YYDKDF (reference sequence). Trimming left V 3 bases short and J 1 base short, with 3 bases between. The CDR3 extends over 13 amino acids. The CDR3 coding sequence is TGTGCCACCAGCAGCAGGAACACCGGGGAGCTGTTTTTT. Translated: CATSSRNTGELFF.

This rearrangement joins TRBV4-1 to TRBJ1-4; the D gene is possibly TRBD1 (5 bases). Deletions cut 7 bases from V and 0 bases from J, with 9 bases between. Germline CDR1 and CDR2: MGHRA and YSYEKL. The CDR3 is 14 amino acids. The CDR3 nucleotides read TGCGCCAGCACCACGGACACAACTAATGAAAAACTGTTTTTT. The encoded protein is CASTTDTTNEKLFF.

The chain recombines TRBV5-1 with TRBJ2-2, with TRBD1 matching over 9 bases. This CDR3 spans 15 amino acids. Trimming removed 0 bases from V and 7 bases from J; junction bases left unmatched: 4. The germline V gene encodes CDR1 SGHRS and CDR2 YFSETQ. CDR3 in DNA: TGCGCCAGCAGCTTGGGGGACAGGGATGGCGGGGAGCTGTTTTTT. This gives the protein CASSLGDRDGGELFF.